This TCR beta chain was sequenced for a study of shared clonotypes between healthy human individuals. In the study overall: Donors had three CD4 naive, three CD4 memory, two CD8 naive and one CD8 memory plate apiece. Study conclusions and caveats: Donor scarcity curtailed the genetic and exposure-history diversity represented herein. Compared with memory subsets, naive subsets generally had larger estimated richness.

Terminally differentiated effector memory CD45RA+ cells were left out of the naive CD8 fraction, which was CD45RO-negative and positively selected for CCR7. Every contributor of samples was a Caucasian grown-up residing in Nashville, Tennessee. A word on this clone: Its antigen is as yet unknown.

The method was immunoSEQ multiplex PCR; TCRdb's version includes in-frame clones alone and lacks a portion of them. The sample yields some 2 million clones, about 95% seen once. Germline CDR1 and CDR2: MNHEY and SMNVEV (reference sequence). This CDR3 comprises 14 residues. V lost 0 bases to trimming and J lost 0 bases, with 6 bases between them. This clonotype originated in a man in his late teens or twenties in good health. The chain is built from TRBV27 and TRBJ2-7, with no clear D. The specimen sequenced was naive CD8+ T cells sorted from blood. In DNA, the CDR3 is TGTGCCAGCAGTTTATCGGTGGCCTCCTACGAGCAGTACTTC. Its translation is CASSLSVASYEQYF.